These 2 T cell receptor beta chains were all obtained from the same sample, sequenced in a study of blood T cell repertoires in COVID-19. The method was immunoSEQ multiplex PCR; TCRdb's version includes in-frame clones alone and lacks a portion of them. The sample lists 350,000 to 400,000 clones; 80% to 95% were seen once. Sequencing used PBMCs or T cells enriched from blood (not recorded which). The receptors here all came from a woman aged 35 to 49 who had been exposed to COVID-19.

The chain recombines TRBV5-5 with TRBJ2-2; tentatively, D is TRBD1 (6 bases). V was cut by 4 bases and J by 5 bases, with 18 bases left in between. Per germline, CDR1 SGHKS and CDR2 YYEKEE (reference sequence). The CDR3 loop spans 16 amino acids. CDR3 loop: CASSPLGRGRTGELFF. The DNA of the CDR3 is TGTGCCAGCAGCCCTCTAGGCAGGGGCCGAACCGGGGAGCTGTTTTTT.

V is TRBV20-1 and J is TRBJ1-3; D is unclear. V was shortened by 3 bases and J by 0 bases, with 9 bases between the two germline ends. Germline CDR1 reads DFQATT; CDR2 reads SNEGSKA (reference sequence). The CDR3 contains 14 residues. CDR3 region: CSASVTSSGNTIYF. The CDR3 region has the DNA TGCAGTGCTAGTGTCACTAGCTCTGGAAACACCATATATTTT.